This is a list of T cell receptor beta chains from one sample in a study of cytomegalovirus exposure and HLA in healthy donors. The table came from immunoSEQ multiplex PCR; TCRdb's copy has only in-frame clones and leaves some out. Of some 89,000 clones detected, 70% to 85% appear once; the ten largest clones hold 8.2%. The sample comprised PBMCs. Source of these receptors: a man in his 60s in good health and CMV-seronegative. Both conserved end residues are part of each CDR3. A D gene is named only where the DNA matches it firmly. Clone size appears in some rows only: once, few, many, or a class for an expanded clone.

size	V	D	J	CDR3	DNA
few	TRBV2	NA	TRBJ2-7	CASSGDSHEQYF	TGTGCCAGCAGTGGAGACAGCCACGAGCAGTACTTC
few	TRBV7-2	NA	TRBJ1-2	CASSPGRERGYTF	TGTGCCAGCAGCCCGGGGAGGGAACGTGGCTACACCTTC
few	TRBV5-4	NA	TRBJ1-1	CASSSPYTNTEAFF	TGTGCCAGCAGCTCACCTTATACAAACACTGAAGCTTTCTTT
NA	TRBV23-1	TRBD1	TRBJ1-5	CASSHPPTGEVHGNQPQHF	TGCGCCAGCAGTCACCCTCCGACAGGGGAAGTTCATGGCAATCAGCCCCAGCATTTT
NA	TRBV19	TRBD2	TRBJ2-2	CASRTSGSGTGELFF	TGTGCCAGTAGGACTAGCGGGAGTGGGACCGGGGAGCTGTTTTTT
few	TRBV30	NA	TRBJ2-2	CACTGKKSGELFF	TGTGCCTGCACAGGGAAAAAATCCGGGGAGCTGTTTTTT
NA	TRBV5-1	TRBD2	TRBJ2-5	CASSPQAGEETQYF	TGCGCCAGCAGCCCGCAAGCGGGGGAAGAGACCCAGTACTTC
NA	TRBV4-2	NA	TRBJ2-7	CASSQGPPGDYEQYF	TGTGCCAGCAGCCAAGGTCCGCCAGGGGACTACGAGCAGTACTTC
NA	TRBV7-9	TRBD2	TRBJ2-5	CASSFGGGLRGTQYF	TGTGCCAGCAGCTTCGGCGGGGGGCTCCGGGGGACCCAGTACTTC
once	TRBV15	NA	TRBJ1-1	CATSRAGWNTEAFF	TGTGCCACCAGCAGGGCAGGATGGAACACTGAAGCTTTCTTT
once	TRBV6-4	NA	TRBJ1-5	CASSDSNNNQPQHF	TGTGCCAGCAGTGACTCAAACAACAATCAGCCCCAGCATTTT
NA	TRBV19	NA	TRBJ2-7	CASSISSTYEQYF	TGTGCCAGTAGTATCTCGAGTACCTACGAGCAGTACTTC
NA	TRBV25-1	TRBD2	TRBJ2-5	CASTSGGGEETQYF	TGTGCCAGCACGAGCGGGGGGGGAGAAGAGACCCAGTACTTC
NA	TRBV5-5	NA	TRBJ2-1	CASSLDRSYNEQFF	TGTGCCAGCAGCTTAGACAGAAGCTACAATGAGCAGTTCTTC
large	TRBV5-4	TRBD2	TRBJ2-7	CASSLFGTSGRSSPYEQYF	TGTGCCAGCAGCTTGTTTGGGACTAGCGGCCGTTCGTCCCCCTACGAGCAGTACTTC
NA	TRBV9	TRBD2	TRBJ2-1	CASSGGRGTSDEQFF	TGTGCCAGCAGCGGAGGACGAGGGACTAGCGATGAGCAGTTCTTC
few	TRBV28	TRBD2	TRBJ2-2	CASGAGANTGELFF	TGTGCCAGCGGTGCGGGAGCGAACACCGGGGAGCTGTTTTTT
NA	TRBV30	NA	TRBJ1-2	CAWTGTPYGYTF	TGTGCCTGGACCGGGACACCTTATGGCTACACCTTC
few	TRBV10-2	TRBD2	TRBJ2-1	CASSERGLAEYNEQFF	TGCGCCAGCAGTGAGAGAGGACTAGCGGAATACAATGAGCAGTTCTTC
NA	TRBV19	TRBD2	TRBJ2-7	CASSVGLAGSEQYF	TGTGCCAGTAGTGTCGGACTAGCGGGATCCGAGCAGTACTTC
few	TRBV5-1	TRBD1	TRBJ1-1	CASSSGTGTEAFF	TGCGCCAGCAGTTCCGGGACAGGCACTGAAGCTTTCTTT
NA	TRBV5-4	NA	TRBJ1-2	CASSLVGAPVGYTF	TGTGCCAGCAGCTTGGTGGGGGCCCCTGTCGGCTACACCTTC
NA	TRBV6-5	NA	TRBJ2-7	CASRNAGSYYEQYF	TGTGCCAGCAGAAATGCGGGATCTTACTACGAGCAGTACTTC
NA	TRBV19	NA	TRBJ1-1	CASSISLSPNTEAFF	TGTGCCAGTAGTATTTCTTTATCCCCGAACACTGAAGCTTTCTTT
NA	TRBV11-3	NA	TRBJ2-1	CASSRDSPSSEQFF	TGTGCCAGCTCCCGGGACTCCCCGTCCTCCGAGCAGTTCTTC
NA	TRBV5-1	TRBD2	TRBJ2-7	CASSLAIGWTSGKSASYEQYF	TGCGCCAGCAGCTTGGCCATCGGTTGGACTAGTGGTAAAAGCGCCTCCTACGAGCAGTACTTC
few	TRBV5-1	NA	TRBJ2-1	CASSLDGSSYNEQFF	TGCGCCAGCAGCTTGGACGGGAGCTCCTACAATGAGCAGTTCTTC
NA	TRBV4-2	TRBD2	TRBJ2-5	CASSQGGLAQETQYF	TGTGCCAGCAGCCAGGGGGGACTAGCCCAAGAGACCCAGTACTTC
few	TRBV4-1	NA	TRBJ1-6	CASSQEAEYSPLHF	TGCGCCAGCAGCCAAGAGGCGGAATATTCACCCCTCCACTTT
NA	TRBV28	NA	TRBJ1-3	CASRGAISGNTIYF	TGTGCCAGCCGGGGGGCAATCTCTGGAAACACCATATATTTT
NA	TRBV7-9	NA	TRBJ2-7	CASSLASNEQYF	TGTGCCAGCAGCTTAGCTAGTAATGAGCAGTACTTC
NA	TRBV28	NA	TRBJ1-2	CASSLVHRSPTF	TGTGCCAGCAGTTTAGTCCACAGGTCCCCCACCTTC
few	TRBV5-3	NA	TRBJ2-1	CARSPPLGTVPYNEQFF	TGTGCCAGAAGCCCCCCCCTAGGGACTGTACCTTACAATGAGCAGTTCTTC
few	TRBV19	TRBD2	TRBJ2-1	CASSMSLAGVDEQFF	TGTGCCAGTAGTATGAGTCTAGCGGGAGTCGATGAGCAGTTCTTC
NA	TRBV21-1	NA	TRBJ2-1	CASTFPTSALTAEQFF	TGTGCCAGCACCTTCCCCACTAGCGCCCTTACGGCTGAGCAGTTCTTC
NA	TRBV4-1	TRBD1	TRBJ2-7	CASSQDPPPRGLPSF	TGCGCCAGCAGCCAAGATCCCCCCCCGAGGGGGCTTCCTTCCTTC
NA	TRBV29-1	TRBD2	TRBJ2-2	CSGLLGGEAGELFF	TGCAGCGGCCTCCTTGGGGGGGAGGCCGGGGAGCTGTTTTTT
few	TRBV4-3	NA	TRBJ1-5	CASSQDLSNSNQPQHF	TGCGCCAGCAGCCAAGATCTGAGTAATAGCAATCAGCCCCAGCATTTT
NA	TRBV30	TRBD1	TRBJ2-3	CAWTGTGDGGTDTQYF	TGTGCCTGGACAGGGACAGGGGACGGGGGAACAGATACGCAGTATTTT
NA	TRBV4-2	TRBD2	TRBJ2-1	CASSQVIAGEQFF	TGTGCCAGCAGCCAAGTCATAGCGGGTGAGCAGTTCTTC
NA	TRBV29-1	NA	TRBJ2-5	CSLRKYAGSQETQYF	TGCAGCCTCAGAAAGTATGCGGGGAGCCAAGAGACCCAGTACTTC
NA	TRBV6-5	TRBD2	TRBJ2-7	CASKESGSGGYEQYF	TGTGCCAGCAAAGAGAGCGGGAGCGGTGGCTACGAGCAGTACTTC
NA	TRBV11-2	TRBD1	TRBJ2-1	CASSSGQAVSEQFF	TGTGCCAGCAGCTCCGGACAGGCAGTCAGTGAGCAGTTCTTC
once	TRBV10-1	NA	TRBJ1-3	CASSESTGDSGNTIYF	TGCGCCAGCAGTGAGTCGACGGGAGACTCTGGAAACACCATATATTTT
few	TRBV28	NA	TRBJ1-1	CASSLLGGGPQDGAFF	TGTGCCAGCAGTTTACTAGGGGGGGGTCCCCAGGATGGAGCTTTCTTT
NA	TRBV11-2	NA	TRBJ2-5	CASSLGLQETQYF	TGTGCCAGCAGCCTGGGACTTCAAGAGACCCAGTACTTC
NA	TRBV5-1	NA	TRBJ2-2	CASSLARDRYTGELFF	TGCGCCAGCAGCTTGGCGCGGGACAGATACACCGGGGAGCTGTTTTTT
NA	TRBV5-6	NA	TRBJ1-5	CASSLGRDGQPQHF	TGTGCCAGCAGCTTGGGCCGGGATGGTCAGCCCCAGCATTTT
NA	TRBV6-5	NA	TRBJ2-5	CASTDPSRETQYF	TGTGCCAGCACTGACCCTAGCAGAGAGACCCAGTACTTC
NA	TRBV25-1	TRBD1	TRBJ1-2	CASSGEGQVRGYTF	TGTGCCAGCAGTGGTGAGGGACAGGTGAGGGGCTACACCTTC
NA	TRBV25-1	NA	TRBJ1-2	CASSPRGGQNYGYTF	TGTGCCAGCAGTCCCCGGGGGGGACAAAACTATGGCTACACCTTC
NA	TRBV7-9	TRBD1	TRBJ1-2	CASSIPGQGGGTF	TGTGCCAGCAGCATCCCGGGACAGGGCGGCGGCACCTTC
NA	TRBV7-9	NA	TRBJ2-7	CASSLGGREQYF	TGTGCCAGCAGCTTAGGAGGGCGCGAGCAGTACTTC
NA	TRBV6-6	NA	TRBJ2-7	CASTPGGPYEQYF	TGTGCCAGCACGCCAGGGGGGCCCTACGAGCAGTACTTC
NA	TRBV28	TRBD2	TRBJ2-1	CASSGASGEPLSSYNEQFF	TGTGCCAGCAGTGGGGCTAGCGGGGAACCTTTAAGCTCCTACAATGAGCAGTTCTTC
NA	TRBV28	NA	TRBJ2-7	CASTAPLGRGHEQYF	TGTGCCAGCACCGCCCCACTCGGCAGGGGACACGAGCAGTACTTC
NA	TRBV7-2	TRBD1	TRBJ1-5	CASSSEQGYYSNQPQHF	TGTGCCAGCAGCTCGGAACAGGGGTACTATAGCAATCAGCCCCAGCATTTT
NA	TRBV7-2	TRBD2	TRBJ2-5	CASSGRSGRYQETQYF	TGTGCCAGCAGCGGACGGAGCGGGAGGTACCAAGAGACCCAGTACTTC
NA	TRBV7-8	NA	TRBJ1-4	CASSFSGTAGEKLFF	TGTGCCAGCAGCTTTTCGGGGACGGCGGGGGAAAAACTGTTTTTT